This record covers a single T cell receptor beta chain. Its antigen is not known. CDR3 length: 14 residues. Germline CDR1 and CDR2: MNHNY and SVGAGI (reference sequence). The junction had 7 bases not matched to a gene; V was cut back by 8 bases and J by 6 bases. This record comes from a study of tumor and adjacent non-tumor tissue in lung cancer. On the study more broadly: Stage I to III disease affected about nine men and about five women aged about 31 to 80. On average, productive TCRbeta reads reached about 4.17 million per sample. Study findings and constraints: Significantly higher TCR diversity was found in tumor than normal lung.

RNA was extracted from bulk tissue without any cell sorting. More than 3 cm separated this lung sample from the edge of the tumor. The library came from three nested PCR rounds adapted from ARM-PCR protocols. TCRdb reanalysed the multiplex PCR reads using MiXCR and keeps one entry per CDR3 protein. The sample shows approximately 100,000 distinct CDR3 sequences, 50% to 70% of them seen only once. This chain connects TRBV6-6 to TRBJ2-1; 10 bases map to TRBD1. The receptor was isolated from a man between 25 and 39 years old with non-small cell lung cancer. Sequencing used distant non-tumor lung tissue. The CDR3 sequence: CASGDRGEGNEQFF. The DNA of the CDR3 is TGTGCCAGCGGGGACAGGGGAGAGGGCAATGAGCAGTTCTTC.